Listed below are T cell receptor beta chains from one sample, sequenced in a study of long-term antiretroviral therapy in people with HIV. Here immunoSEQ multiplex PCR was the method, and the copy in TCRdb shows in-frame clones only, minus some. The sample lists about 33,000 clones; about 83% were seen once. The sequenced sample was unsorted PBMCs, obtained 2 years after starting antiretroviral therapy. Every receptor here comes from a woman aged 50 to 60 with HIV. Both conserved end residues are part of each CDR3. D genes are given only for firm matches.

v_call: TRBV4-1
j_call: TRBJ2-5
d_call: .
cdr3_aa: CASSRSVGRETQYF

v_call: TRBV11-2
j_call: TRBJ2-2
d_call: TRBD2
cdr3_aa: CASRHPLAAPNTGELFF

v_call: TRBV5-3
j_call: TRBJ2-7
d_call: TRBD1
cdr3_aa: CASRPGQGAYEQYF

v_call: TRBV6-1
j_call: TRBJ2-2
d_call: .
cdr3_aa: CASSEQMGYGGAGELFF

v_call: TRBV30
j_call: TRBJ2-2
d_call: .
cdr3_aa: CAWNRGHTGELFF

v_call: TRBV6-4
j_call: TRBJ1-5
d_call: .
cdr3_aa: CASSDPGQGSNQPQHF

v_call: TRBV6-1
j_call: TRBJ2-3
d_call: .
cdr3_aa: CASSGQSGADTQYF

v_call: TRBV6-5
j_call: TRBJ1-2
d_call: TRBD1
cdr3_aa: CASSYKDRARKGYTF

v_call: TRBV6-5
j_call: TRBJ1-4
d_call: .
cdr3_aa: CASSALQGYNEKLFF

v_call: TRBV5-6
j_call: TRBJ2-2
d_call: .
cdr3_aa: CASSLVWGMNTGELFF

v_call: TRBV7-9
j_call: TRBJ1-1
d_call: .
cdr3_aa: CASSRLEAFF

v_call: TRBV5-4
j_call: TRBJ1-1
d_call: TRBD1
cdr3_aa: CASRRDRVTEAFF

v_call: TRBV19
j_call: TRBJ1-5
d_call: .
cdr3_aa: CASSRRGGSESNQPQHF

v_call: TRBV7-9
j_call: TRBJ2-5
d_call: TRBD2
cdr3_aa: CASEGLVAETQYF

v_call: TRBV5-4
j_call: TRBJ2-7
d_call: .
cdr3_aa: CASSFRGAYEQYF

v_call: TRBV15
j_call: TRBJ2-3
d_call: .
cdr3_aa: CATSSTSGSTDTQYF

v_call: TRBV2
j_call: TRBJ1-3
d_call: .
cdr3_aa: CASSDYRAGNTIYF

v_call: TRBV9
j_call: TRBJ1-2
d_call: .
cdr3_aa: CASSVDSLSNYGYTF

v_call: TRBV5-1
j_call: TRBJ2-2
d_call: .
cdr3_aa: CASSLDVRRTGELFF

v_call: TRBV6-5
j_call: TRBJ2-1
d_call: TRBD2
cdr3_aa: CASSYEAGRLYNEQFF

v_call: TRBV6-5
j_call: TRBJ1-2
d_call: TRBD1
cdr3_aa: CASSWGQGYGYTF

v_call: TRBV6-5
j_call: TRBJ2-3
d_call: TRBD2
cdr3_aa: CASSSLSGGFTDTQYF